This is a list of T cell receptor beta chains from one sample in a study of blood T cell repertoires in COVID-19. Sequencing was performed with immunoSEQ multiplex PCR; in TCRdb, only in-frame clones are kept and a portion is missing. The sample has about 76,000 clones, 75% to 80% seen once. The specimen was peripheral blood. These receptors all stem from a human donor in a cohort sampled during active COVID-19. The CDR3 runs from the conserved cysteine through the conserved F or W. The order of the fields is D gene, J gene, clone size, V gene, CDR3 protein, CDR3 DNA. The D gene is left open where the match is weak. A row's size may be missing; if present it is once, few, many or a size class.

D gene: NA; J gene: TRBJ2-7; clone size: NA; V gene: TRBV4-3; CDR3 protein: CASSHIDRITYEQYF; CDR3 DNA: TGCGCCAGCAGCCACATCGACAGGATAACCTACGAGCAGTACTTC
D gene: NA; J gene: TRBJ2-7; clone size: NA; V gene: TRBV15; CDR3 protein: CATSREGVSYEQYF; CDR3 DNA: TGTGCCACCAGCAGAGAAGGGGTCTCCTACGAGCAGTACTTC
D gene: NA; J gene: TRBJ1-6; clone size: few; V gene: TRBV5-1; CDR3 protein: CASSSRDFPFTLHF; CDR3 DNA: TGCGCCAGCAGCTCCAGGGACTTTCCTTTCACCCTCCACTTT
D gene: NA; J gene: TRBJ2-7; clone size: NA; V gene: TRBV16; CDR3 protein: CASSQTLDSEQYF; CDR3 DNA: TGTGCCAGCAGCCAAACGCTAGACTCGGAGCAGTACTTC
D gene: NA; J gene: TRBJ1-5; clone size: NA; V gene: TRBV30; CDR3 protein: CAWSSVHQPQHF; CDR3 DNA: TGTGCCTGGTCATCGGTCCATCAGCCCCAGCATTTT
D gene: TRBD2; J gene: TRBJ2-7; clone size: NA; V gene: TRBV7-9; CDR3 protein: CASSLLMGGNRAYEQYF; CDR3 DNA: TGTGCCAGCAGCCTTCTTATGGGGGGGAATAGGGCCTACGAGCAGTACTTC
D gene: NA; J gene: TRBJ1-5; clone size: NA; V gene: TRBV28; CDR3 protein: CASSFGRNGNQPQHF; CDR3 DNA: TGTGCCAGCAGTTTTGGGCGCAATGGGAATCAGCCCCAGCATTTT
D gene: NA; J gene: TRBJ2-7; clone size: NA; V gene: TRBV11-3; CDR3 protein: CASSLGGAEREQYF; CDR3 DNA: TGTGCCAGCAGCTTGGGGGGAGCGGAGCGCGAGCAGTACTTC
D gene: NA; J gene: TRBJ2-7; clone size: NA; V gene: TRBV18; CDR3 protein: CASREEAGAPYEQYF; CDR3 DNA: TGTGCCAGCCGAGAAGAGGCAGGGGCTCCCTACGAGCAGTACTTC
D gene: NA; J gene: TRBJ2-1; clone size: NA; V gene: TRBV9; CDR3 protein: CASSVGSQGPYNEQFF; CDR3 DNA: TGTGCCAGCAGCGTAGGCTCCCAGGGGCCATACAATGAGCAGTTCTTC
D gene: TRBD1; J gene: TRBJ2-1; clone size: NA; V gene: TRBV6-5; CDR3 protein: CASSRDRVYYNEQFF; CDR3 DNA: TGTGCCAGCAGTAGGGACAGGGTGTACTACAATGAGCAGTTCTTC
D gene: NA; J gene: TRBJ2-7; clone size: NA; V gene: TRBV7-2; CDR3 protein: CASSSGYGGRYEQYF; CDR3 DNA: TGTGCCAGCAGCTCTGGATACGGGGGACGGTACGAGCAGTACTTC
D gene: TRBD2; J gene: TRBJ2-5; clone size: NA; V gene: TRBV28; CDR3 protein: CASTRTSGEQETQYF; CDR3 DNA: TGTGCCAGCACGCGGACTAGCGGGGAACAAGAGACCCAGTACTTC
D gene: TRBD1; J gene: TRBJ1-2; clone size: NA; V gene: TRBV6-2/TRBV6-3; CDR3 protein: CASSWDSETASYTF; CDR3 DNA: TGTGCCAGCAGTTGGGACAGCGAGACAGCTAGCTACACCTTC
D gene: NA; J gene: TRBJ2-1; clone size: NA; V gene: TRBV7-2; CDR3 protein: CASSSSTGFYNEQFF; CDR3 DNA: TGTGCCAGCAGCTCTTCGACAGGATTCTACAATGAGCAGTTCTTC
D gene: NA; J gene: TRBJ1-1; clone size: NA; V gene: TRBV4-3; CDR3 protein: CASSHLGTSDAAFF; CDR3 DNA: TGCGCCAGCAGCCATCTCGGGACTTCAGATGCAGCTTTCTTT
D gene: TRBD1; J gene: TRBJ2-7; clone size: NA; V gene: TRBV4-2; CDR3 protein: CASSRLTGDEQYF; CDR3 DNA: TGTGCCAGCAGCCGCCTTACAGGGGACGAGCAGTACTTC
D gene: NA; J gene: TRBJ2-2; clone size: NA; V gene: TRBV20-1; CDR3 protein: CSASYAVAANTGELFF; CDR3 DNA: TGCAGTGCTAGTTATGCCGTTGCGGCGAACACCGGGGAGCTGTTTTTT
D gene: NA; J gene: TRBJ1-2; clone size: NA; V gene: TRBV28; CDR3 protein: CASSDDKPPYGYTF; CDR3 DNA: TGTGCCAGCAGTGATGACAAGCCCCCTTATGGCTACACCTTC
D gene: TRBD1; J gene: TRBJ1-2; clone size: NA; V gene: TRBV18; CDR3 protein: CASSPPDRTLYGYTF; CDR3 DNA: TGTGCCAGCTCACCTCCGGACAGGACTCTCTATGGCTACACCTTC
D gene: TRBD2; J gene: TRBJ2-2; clone size: NA; V gene: TRBV6-5; CDR3 protein: CASRPSGARSGELFF; CDR3 DNA: TGTGCCAGCAGGCCTAGCGGGGCTCGTTCCGGGGAGCTGTTTTTT
D gene: NA; J gene: TRBJ1-2; clone size: few; V gene: TRBV18; CDR3 protein: CASSPAGTYGYTF; CDR3 DNA: TGTGCCAGCTCACCAGCGGGCACCTATGGCTACACCTTC
D gene: NA; J gene: TRBJ1-2; clone size: few; V gene: TRBV21-1; CDR3 protein: CASLQGLGGYTF; CDR3 DNA: TGTGCCAGTCTACAGGGATTGGGTGGCTACACCTTC
D gene: NA; J gene: TRBJ1-4; clone size: NA; V gene: TRBV2; CDR3 protein: CASSAATATNEKLFF; CDR3 DNA: TGTGCCAGCAGTGCGGCGACAGCAACTAATGAAAAACTGTTTTTT
D gene: NA; J gene: TRBJ1-3; clone size: medium-sized; V gene: TRBV12-3/TRBV12-4; CDR3 protein: CASSLSVNTIYF; CDR3 DNA: TGTGCCAGCAGTTTATCGGTTAACACCATATATTTT
D gene: TRBD1; J gene: TRBJ1-1; clone size: NA; V gene: TRBV7-9; CDR3 protein: CASSQLEQGGNTEAFF; CDR3 DNA: TGTGCCAGCAGCCAACTTGAACAGGGGGGGAACACTGAAGCTTTCTTT
D gene: NA; J gene: TRBJ1-4; clone size: NA; V gene: TRBV28; CDR3 protein: CASSSPNRDQGEKLFF; CDR3 DNA: TGTGCCAGCAGTTCCCCAAACAGGGACCAAGGGGAAAAACTGTTTTTT
D gene: NA; J gene: TRBJ2-2; clone size: NA; V gene: TRBV9; CDR3 protein: CASSPRGSETGELFF; CDR3 DNA: TGTGCCAGCAGCCCCCGGGGTAGCGAGACCGGGGAGCTGTTTTTT
D gene: TRBD2; J gene: TRBJ2-1; clone size: NA; V gene: TRBV27; CDR3 protein: CASSSIAGGLNNEQFF; CDR3 DNA: TGTGCCAGCAGTTCCATAGCGGGAGGACTAAACAATGAGCAGTTCTTC
D gene: TRBD2; J gene: TRBJ2-7; clone size: NA; V gene: TRBV6-5; CDR3 protein: CASSPVAGGYEQYF; CDR3 DNA: TGTGCCAGCAGCCCAGTAGCGGGAGGTTACGAGCAGTACTTC
D gene: TRBD2; J gene: TRBJ2-5; clone size: NA; V gene: TRBV6-2/TRBV6-3; CDR3 protein: CASSPLSGRAQETQYF; CDR3 DNA: TGTGCCAGCAGCCCACTTAGCGGGAGGGCACAAGAGACCCAGTACTTC
D gene: TRBD2; J gene: TRBJ2-3; clone size: NA; V gene: TRBV11-1; CDR3 protein: CASSPGTSGGRDTQYF; CDR3 DNA: TGTGCCAGCAGCCCTGGGACTAGCGGGGGAAGAGATACGCAGTATTTT
D gene: NA; J gene: TRBJ1-4; clone size: NA; V gene: TRBV10-1; CDR3 protein: CASSEGLTNEKLFF; CDR3 DNA: TGCGCCAGCAGCGAAGGACTGACTAATGAAAAACTGTTTTTT
D gene: TRBD1; J gene: TRBJ2-7; clone size: NA; V gene: TRBV27; CDR3 protein: CASSLGQGSDEQYF; CDR3 DNA: TGTGCCAGCAGTTTAGGACAGGGAAGTGACGAGCAGTACTTC
D gene: TRBD1; J gene: TRBJ2-2; clone size: NA; V gene: TRBV5-1; CDR3 protein: CASSSRGPGELFF; CDR3 DNA: TGCGCCAGCAGCTCCAGGGGGCCCGGGGAGCTGTTTTTT
D gene: TRBD1; J gene: TRBJ2-7; clone size: NA; V gene: TRBV28; CDR3 protein: CASSRWDSESSYEQYF; CDR3 DNA: TGTGCCAGCAGCAGATGGGACAGCGAAAGCTCCTACGAGCAGTACTTC
D gene: NA; J gene: TRBJ2-7; clone size: NA; V gene: TRBV12-3/TRBV12-4; CDR3 protein: CASSSIYEQYF; CDR3 DNA: TGTGCCAGCAGTTCTATTTACGAGCAGTACTTC
D gene: NA; J gene: TRBJ1-1; clone size: NA; V gene: TRBV12-5; CDR3 protein: CASGSGTPTEAFF; CDR3 DNA: TGTGCTAGTGGCTCCGGGACACCGACTGAAGCTTTCTTT
D gene: TRBD2; J gene: TRBJ2-3; clone size: NA; V gene: TRBV18; CDR3 protein: CASSPSYTSGASTDTQYF; CDR3 DNA: TGTGCCAGCTCACCAAGCTACACTAGCGGGGCTAGCACAGATACGCAGTATTTT
D gene: TRBD1; J gene: TRBJ2-5; clone size: NA; V gene: TRBV15; CDR3 protein: CATSPSAGQGGETQYF; CDR3 DNA: TGTGCCACCAGCCCCAGCGCGGGACAGGGTGGGGAGACCCAGTACTTC
D gene: NA; J gene: TRBJ1-4; clone size: few; V gene: TRBV6-5; CDR3 protein: CATGRGATNEKLFF; CDR3 DNA: TGTGCCACCGGCCGGGGTGCAACTAATGAAAAACTGTTTTTT
D gene: TRBD1; J gene: TRBJ1-4; clone size: NA; V gene: TRBV5-1; CDR3 protein: CASSPTGTVEKLFF; CDR3 DNA: TGCGCCAGCAGCCCGACCGGGACAGTCGAGAAACTGTTTTTT
D gene: TRBD1; J gene: TRBJ1-6; clone size: NA; V gene: TRBV30; CDR3 protein: CAWSPSDRENSPLHF; CDR3 DNA: TGTGCCTGGAGTCCTTCCGACAGGGAAAATTCACCCCTCCACTTT
D gene: NA; J gene: TRBJ1-1; clone size: NA; V gene: TRBV6-2/TRBV6-3; CDR3 protein: CASSYWGDAAEAFF; CDR3 DNA: TGTGCCAGCAGTTACTGGGGGGACGCCGCTGAAGCTTTCTTT
D gene: NA; J gene: TRBJ2-1; clone size: NA; V gene: TRBV27; CDR3 protein: CASSILGTLGEQFF; CDR3 DNA: TGTGCCAGCAGTATACTCGGGACTCTCGGTGAGCAGTTCTTC
D gene: TRBD2; J gene: TRBJ2-5; clone size: NA; V gene: TRBV5-1; CDR3 protein: CASDSGTFQETQYF; CDR3 DNA: TGCGCCAGCGATAGCGGGACATTCCAAGAGACCCAGTACTTC
D gene: TRBD1; J gene: TRBJ1-1; clone size: NA; V gene: TRBV6-6; CDR3 protein: CASSYTSGQGGSFF; CDR3 DNA: TGTGCCAGCAGTTACACATCAGGACAGGGTGGATCTTTCTTT
D gene: TRBD1; J gene: TRBJ2-7; clone size: NA; V gene: TRBV5-5; CDR3 protein: CASSLSGTGAYEQYF; CDR3 DNA: TGTGCCAGCAGCTTGAGCGGGACAGGGGCCTACGAGCAGTACTTC
D gene: TRBD1; J gene: TRBJ2-7; clone size: NA; V gene: TRBV28; CDR3 protein: CASRETGGSNEQYF; CDR3 DNA: TGTGCCAGCAGGGAGACAGGGGGCTCCAACGAGCAGTACTTC
D gene: NA; J gene: TRBJ1-5; clone size: NA; V gene: TRBV30; CDR3 protein: CAFSGRPYSNQPQHF; CDR3 DNA: TGTGCCTTCTCCGGGAGGCCCTATAGCAATCAGCCCCAGCATTTT
D gene: NA; J gene: TRBJ1-1; clone size: NA; V gene: TRBV7-9; CDR3 protein: CASSFGGLSTEAFF; CDR3 DNA: TGTGCCAGCAGCTTTGGGGGCTTGAGCACTGAAGCTTTCTTT
D gene: TRBD1; J gene: TRBJ2-7; clone size: NA; V gene: TRBV6-5; CDR3 protein: CASSLTGYEQYF; CDR3 DNA: TGTGCCAGCAGTTTGACAGGGTACGAGCAGTACTTC
D gene: TRBD2; J gene: TRBJ2-5; clone size: many; V gene: TRBV2; CDR3 protein: CASSEAMTSRGQYF; CDR3 DNA: TGTGCCAGCAGTGAAGCGATGACTAGCCGGGGCCAGTACTTC
D gene: TRBD1; J gene: TRBJ1-1; clone size: NA; V gene: TRBV6-7; CDR3 protein: CASSYFGQVRRNTEAFF; CDR3 DNA: TGTGCCAGCAGTTACTTTGGACAGGTCCGTCGGAACACTGAAGCTTTCTTT
D gene: TRBD1; J gene: TRBJ2-5; clone size: once; V gene: TRBV5-4; CDR3 protein: CASSLGDRTEETQYF; CDR3 DNA: TGTGCCAGCAGCCTAGGGGACAGAACGGAAGAGACCCAGTACTTC